Each of the 8 T cell receptor beta chains below was sequenced from the same sample in a study of T cells after somatic rescue of genetic block. Using immunoSEQ multiplex PCR, the repertoire was profiled, and TCRdb retains in-frame clones only, with some absent. Of roughly 65,000 clones listed, 85% to 95% are singletons. Material for sequencing was peripheral blood mononuclear cells (PBMCs). The source of these receptors is a man aged 40-49 years.

The rearrangement links TRBV7-2 to TRBJ1-2; possibly TRBD1 for D (5 bases). Looked up from germline, CDR1 is SGHTA and CDR2 is FQGNSA. Trimming took 1 base from V and 8 from J, leaving 14 bases between them. The CDR3 covers 14 residues. This chain's CDR3 is CASSLGGGGRGYTF. Here the CDR3 DNA reads TGTGCCAGCAGCTTAGGAGGCGGGGGTCGGGGCTACACCTTC. Drawing the rest from reference TRBV7-2 and TRBJ1-2, the complete variable domain is GAGVSQSPSNKVTEKGKDVELRCDPISGHTALYWYRQSLGQGLEFLIYFQGNSAPDKSGLPSDRFSAERTGGSVSTLTIQRTQQEDSAVYLCASSLGGGGRGYTFGSGTRLTVV.

This clone was counted only a few times. This chain links TRBV10-2 with TRBJ2-2; 11 bases are shared with TRBD2. Losses at the gene ends were 5 bases for V and 6 bases for J; bases not matched to a gene: 5. From germline, CDR1 is WSHSY and CDR2 SAAADI. This CDR3 comprises 15 residues. This chain's CDR3 is CASSNLAGGSGELFF. CDR3 bases: TGCGCCAGCAGTAATCTAGCGGGGGGTTCCGGGGAGCTGTTTTTT.

This chain links TRBV7-9 with TRBJ1-2; weak D call: TRBD1 (5 bases). V was shortened by 3 bases and J by 4 bases, with 9 bases between the two germline ends. From germline, CDR1 is SEHNR and CDR2 FQNEAQ (reference sequence). The CDR3 length is 13 residues. The CDR3 bases are TGTGCCAGCAGCTTTACAGGACCCTATGGCTACACCTTC. Protein: CASSFTGPYGYTF.

This clone was picked up one time. The CDR3 loop reads CASRQTGEETQYF. The CDR3 DNA reads as TGTGCCAGCAGGCAAACAGGGGAGGAGACCCAGTACTTC. The chain is built from TRBV6-6 and TRBJ2-5; 7 bases match TRBD1. The germline V gene encodes CDR1 MNHNY and CDR2 SVGAGI (reference sequence). V trimming: 6 bases; J trimming: 5 bases; junction bases outside the gene matches: 6. The CDR3 covers 13 residues.

The chain recombines TRBV28 with TRBJ2-5; 7 bases are a match to TRBD2. The better agreement between TRBJ2-7 and the DNA end casts doubt on the J call. Germline values: CDR1 MDHEN, CDR2 SYDVKM. CDR3 length: 14 amino acids. The DNA for the CDR3 is TGTGCCAGCACTGGGAGGGTTTTGGTCCACGAGCAGTACTTC. Residues: CASTGRVLVHEQYF.

The chain recombines TRBV18 with TRBJ2-7; possibly TRBD1 for D (6 bases). Germline values: CDR1 KGHSH, CDR2 LQKENI. Trimming pared 2 bases from V and 2 bases from J, leaving 10 bases between. The CDR3 spans 14 residues. The CDR3 loop reads CASSPSQGPYEQYF. The CDR3 region has the DNA TGTGCCAGCTCACCATCACAGGGACCCTACGAGCAGTACTTC.

The CDR3: CASSFIRDAYNEQFF. The CDR3 DNA reads TGCGCCAGCAGCTTCATCCGGGACGCCTACAATGAGCAGTTCTTC. V is TRBV5-1 and J is TRBJ2-1; either TRBD1 or TRBD2 may supply D (5 bases each). Germline-derived CDR1 and CDR2 are SGHRS and YFSETQ. CDR3 length: 15 residues. V lost 2 bases and J lost 2, with 11 bases in between.

Comment on this clone: This sample also contains other DNA sequences that code for the same CDR3. The V call is TRBV7-9, the J call TRBJ2-7; D call uncertain. This CDR3 contains 13 residues. Trimming shortened V by 3 bases and J by 3 bases, and 9 bases separated the two germline ends. Germline V gene sequence: CDR1 SEHNR, CDR2 FQNEAQ (reference sequence). This CDR3 reads CASSFGISYEQYF. As DNA, the CDR3 is TGTGCCAGCAGCTTTGGGATCAGCTACGAGCAGTACTTC. Full variable domain (outside the CDR3, taken from reference TRBV7-9 and TRBJ2-7): DTGVSQNPRHKITKRGQNVTFRCDPISEHNRLYWYRQTLGQGPEFLTYFQNEAQLEKSRLLSDRFSAERPKGSFSTLEIQRTEQGDSAMYLCASSFGISYEQYFGPGTRLTVT.